This T cell receptor beta chain is drawn from a study of CD8+CD57+ T cells in acquired aplastic anemia. The TCR beta profiling, which covered VDJ combination and CDR3 sequence, was carried out using genomic DNA as the template. TCRdb redid the calling of the reads with MiXCR, one entry per CDR3 protein. This sample has around 200,000 distinct CDR3 sequences, with around 50% found just once. Germline V gives CDR1 SNHLY, CDR2 FYNNEI. The CDR3 spans 17 residues. Flow cytometry had shown expanded CD8+CD57+ cells in the patients chosen for sequencing. In the case of this clonotype: One end of the junction fails to match germline, which may point to a read error.

This receptor was identified in a human donor with aplastic anemia. The chain couples TRBV2 to TRBJ2-7; a weak D match, TRBD1 (5 bases). Sequencing was done on a sample of sorted CD4+, CD8+, or CD8+CD57+ T cells (not recorded which) from PBMCs. The CDR3: CASSDTVGARVSSEQYF. CDR3 nucleotide sequence: TGTGCCAGCAGTGATACCGTAGGGGCGCGTGTTTCCTCCGAGCAGTACTTC.